Each of the 5 T cell receptor beta chains below was sequenced from the same sample in a study of cytomegalovirus exposure and HLA in healthy donors. Vbeta (60) and Jbeta (13) primers were used in the PCR. Profiled with immunoSEQ multiplex PCR; TCRdb holds only in-frame clones, not every one. The sample includes approximately 160,000 clones, roughly 84% of them seen just once. The sequencing input was PBMCs. These receptors came from a boy aged 2 to 9 in good health and CMV-seronegative.

This rearrangement joins TRBV2 to TRBJ1-2, with TRBD1 matching 10 bases. J was trimmed by 4 bases and V by 7 bases; bases with no gene match: 9. Germline assignment: CDR1 SNHLY and CDR2 FYNNEI. The CDR3 is 15 amino acids. Written as DNA, the CDR3 is TGTGCCAGCAAGGCCCCGACAGGGGGCGCCTATGGCTACACCTTC. Protein product: CASKAPTGGAYGYTF.

This clone was detected a few times. The rearrangement joins TRBV19 to TRBJ2-3; D unresolved. The CDR3 contains 14 residues. V lost 7 bases and J lost 7, with 18 bases in between. Looked up from germline, CDR1 is LNHDA and CDR2 is SQIVND (reference sequence). CDR3 sequence (DNA): TGTGCCAGTACTTCTCAGCCGGGTTCAAATACGCAGTATTTT. This sequence encodes CASTSQPGSNTQYF.

The chain uses TRBV18 and TRBJ2-5, with a tentative D call TRBD2 (5 bases). Trimming removed 3 bases from V and 5 bases from J, with 13 bases in between. Germline V lookup: CDR1 KGHSH, CDR2 LQKENI. The CDR3 is made up of 14 amino acids. CDR3 sequence (DNA): TGTGCCAGCTCACCCGGGATGCTGGGGGAGACCCAGTACTTC. Translation gives CASSPGMLGETQYF.

In DNA form, the CDR3 reads TGTGCCAGCAGCCAAGAAGGTAGTAGGGGACTCGTAAGTTACGAGCAGTACTTC. Translating gives CASSQEGSRGLVSYEQYF. V usage is TRBV4-2 and J usage is TRBJ2-7, with D tentatively TRBD2 (6 bases). The V end lost 0 bases, the J end lost 4 bases, and 22 bases lay between the germline ends. From germline, CDR1 is LGHNA and CDR2 YNFKEQ. CDR3 length equals 18 residues.

The gene calls are TRBV7-9 and TRBJ2-5; D may be TRBD2 (7 bases). The CDR3 spans 15 residues. Germline V gives CDR1 SEHNR, CDR2 FQNEAQ (reference sequence). V dropped 1 base and J dropped 4 bases, with 13 bases sitting between them. This CDR3 reads CASSLGGGGAETQYF. The CDR3 region has the DNA TGTGCCAGCAGCTTAGGAGGGGGAGGGGCAGAGACCCAGTACTTC.